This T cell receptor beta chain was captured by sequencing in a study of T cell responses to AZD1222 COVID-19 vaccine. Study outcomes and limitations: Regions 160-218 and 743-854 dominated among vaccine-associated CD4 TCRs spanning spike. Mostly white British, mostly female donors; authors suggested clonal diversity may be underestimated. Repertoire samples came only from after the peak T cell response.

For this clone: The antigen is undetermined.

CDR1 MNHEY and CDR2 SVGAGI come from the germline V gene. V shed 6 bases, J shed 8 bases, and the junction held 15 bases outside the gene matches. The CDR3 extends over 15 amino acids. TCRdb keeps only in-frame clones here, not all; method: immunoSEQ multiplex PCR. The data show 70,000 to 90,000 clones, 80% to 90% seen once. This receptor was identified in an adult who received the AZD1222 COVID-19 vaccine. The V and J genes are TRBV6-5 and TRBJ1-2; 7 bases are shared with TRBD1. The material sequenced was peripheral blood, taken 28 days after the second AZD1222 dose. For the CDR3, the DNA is TGTGCCAGCAGGCCCGGGACAGTATCTTCAGAGGGCTACACCTTC. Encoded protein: CASRPGTVSSEGYTF.